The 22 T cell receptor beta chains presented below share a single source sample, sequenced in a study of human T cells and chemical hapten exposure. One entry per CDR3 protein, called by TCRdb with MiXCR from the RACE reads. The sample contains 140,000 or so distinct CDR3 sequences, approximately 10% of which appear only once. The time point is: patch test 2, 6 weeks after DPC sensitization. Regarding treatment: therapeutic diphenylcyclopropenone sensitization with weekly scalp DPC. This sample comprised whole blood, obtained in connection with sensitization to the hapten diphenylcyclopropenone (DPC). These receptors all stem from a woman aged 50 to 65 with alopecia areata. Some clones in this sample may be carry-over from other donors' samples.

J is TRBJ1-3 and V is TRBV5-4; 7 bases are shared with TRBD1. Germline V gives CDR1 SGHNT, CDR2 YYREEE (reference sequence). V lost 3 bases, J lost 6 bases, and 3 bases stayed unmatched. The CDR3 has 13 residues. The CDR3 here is CASSYGQENTIYF. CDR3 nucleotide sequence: TGTGCCAGCAGCTACGGACAGGAAAACACCATATATTTT.

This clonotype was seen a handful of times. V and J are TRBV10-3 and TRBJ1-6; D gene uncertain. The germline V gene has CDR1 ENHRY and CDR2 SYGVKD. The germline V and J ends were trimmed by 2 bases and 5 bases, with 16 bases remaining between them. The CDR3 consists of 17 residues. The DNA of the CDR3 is TGTGCCATCAGTGAGACCCTTCGGCAGCCTAATAATTCACCCCTCCACTTT. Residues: CAISETLRQPNNSPLHF.

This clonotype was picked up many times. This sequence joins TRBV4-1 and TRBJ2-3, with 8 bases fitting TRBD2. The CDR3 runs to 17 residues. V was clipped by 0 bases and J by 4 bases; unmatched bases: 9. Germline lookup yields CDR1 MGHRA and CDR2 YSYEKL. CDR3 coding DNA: TGCGCCAGCAGCCAAGACATTAGCGGGACACCCTCAGATACGCAGTATTTT. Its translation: CASSQDISGTPSDTQYF.

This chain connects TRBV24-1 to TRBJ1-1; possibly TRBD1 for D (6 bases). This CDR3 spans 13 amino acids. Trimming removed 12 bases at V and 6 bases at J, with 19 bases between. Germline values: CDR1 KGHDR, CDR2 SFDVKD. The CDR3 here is CAVRAQGISEAFF. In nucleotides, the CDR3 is TGTGCCGTCCGGGCCCAGGGGATCTCTGAAGCTTTCTTT.

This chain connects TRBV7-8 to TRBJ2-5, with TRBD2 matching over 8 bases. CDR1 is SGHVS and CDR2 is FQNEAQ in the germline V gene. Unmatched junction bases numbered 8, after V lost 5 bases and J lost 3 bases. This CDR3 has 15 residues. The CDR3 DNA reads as TGTGCCAGCAGCCGAGCGGGAGATAGGGAAGAGACCCAGTACTTC. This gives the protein CASSRAGDREETQYF. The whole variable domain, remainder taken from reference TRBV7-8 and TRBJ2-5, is GAGVSQSPRYKVAKRGQDVALRCDPISGHVSLFWYQQALGQGPEFLTYFQNEAQLDKSGLPSDRFFAERPEGSVSTLKIQRTQQEDSAVYLCASSRAGDREETQYFGPGTRLLVL.

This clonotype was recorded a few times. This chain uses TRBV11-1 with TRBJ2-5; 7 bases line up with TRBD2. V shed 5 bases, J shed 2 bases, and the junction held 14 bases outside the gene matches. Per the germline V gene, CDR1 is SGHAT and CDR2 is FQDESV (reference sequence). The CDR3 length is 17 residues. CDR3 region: CASSPKSGGYPQETQYF. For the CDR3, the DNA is TGTGCCAGCAGCCCCAAATCGGGGGGATACCCTCAAGAGACCCAGTACTTC.

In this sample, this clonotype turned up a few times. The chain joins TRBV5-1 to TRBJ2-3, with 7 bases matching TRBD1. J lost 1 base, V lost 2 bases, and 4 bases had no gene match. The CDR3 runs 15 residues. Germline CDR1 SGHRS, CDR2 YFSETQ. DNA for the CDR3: TGCGCCAGCAGCTTAGGGGGCTTTCGCACAGATACGCAGTATTTT. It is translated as CASSLGGFRTDTQYF.

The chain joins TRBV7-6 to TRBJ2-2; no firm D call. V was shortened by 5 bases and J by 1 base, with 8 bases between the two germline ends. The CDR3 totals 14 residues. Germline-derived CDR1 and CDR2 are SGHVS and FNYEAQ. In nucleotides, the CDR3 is TGTGCCAGCAGCCTAAAGGGGAACACCGGGGAGCTGTTTTTT. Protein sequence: CASSLKGNTGELFF.

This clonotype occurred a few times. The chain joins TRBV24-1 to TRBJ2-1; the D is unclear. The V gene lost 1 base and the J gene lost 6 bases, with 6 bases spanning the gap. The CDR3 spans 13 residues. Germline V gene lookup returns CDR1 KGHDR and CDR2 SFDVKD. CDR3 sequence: CATSDFAGNEQFF. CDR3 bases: TGTGCCACCAGTGATTTCGCAGGCAATGAGCAGTTCTTC.

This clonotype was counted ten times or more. The CDR3 coding sequence is TGCAGCGTGACAGCTAGCACAGATACGCAGTATTTT. Amino acid sequence: CSVTASTDTQYF. The rearrangement joins TRBV29-1 to TRBJ2-3; D is possibly TRBD1 (5 bases). Trimming pared 6 bases from V and 0 bases from J, leaving 7 bases between. This CDR3 has 12 amino acids. Per germline, CDR1 SQVTM and CDR2 ANQGSEA.

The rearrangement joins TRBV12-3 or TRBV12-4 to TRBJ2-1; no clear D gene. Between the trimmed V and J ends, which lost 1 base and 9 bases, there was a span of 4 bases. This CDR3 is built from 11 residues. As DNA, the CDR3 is TGTGCCAGCAGTTTAGTATCTGAGCAGTTCTTC. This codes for CASSLVSEQFF.

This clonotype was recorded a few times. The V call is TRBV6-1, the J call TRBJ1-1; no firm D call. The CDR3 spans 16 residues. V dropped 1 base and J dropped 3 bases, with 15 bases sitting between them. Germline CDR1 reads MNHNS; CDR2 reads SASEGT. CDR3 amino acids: CASSEVGGRIDTEAFF. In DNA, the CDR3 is TGTGCCAGCAGTGAAGTCGGTGGCCGGATAGACACTGAAGCTTTCTTT.

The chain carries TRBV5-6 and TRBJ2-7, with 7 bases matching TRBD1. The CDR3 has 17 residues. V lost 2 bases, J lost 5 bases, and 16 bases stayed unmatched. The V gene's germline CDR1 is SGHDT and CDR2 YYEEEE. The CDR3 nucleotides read TGTGCCAGCAGCTTAGAGACAGGGTGGAATAAGGTTGACGAGCAGTACTTC. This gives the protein CASSLETGWNKVDEQYF.

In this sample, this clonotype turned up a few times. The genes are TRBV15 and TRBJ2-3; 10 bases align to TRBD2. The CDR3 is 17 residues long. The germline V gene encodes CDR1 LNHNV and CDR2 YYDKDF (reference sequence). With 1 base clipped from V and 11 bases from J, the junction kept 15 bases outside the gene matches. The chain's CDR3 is CATSRGQGTGLAARQYF. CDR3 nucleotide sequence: TGTGCCACCAGCAGAGGACAGGGCACCGGACTAGCGGCGAGGCAGTATTTT.

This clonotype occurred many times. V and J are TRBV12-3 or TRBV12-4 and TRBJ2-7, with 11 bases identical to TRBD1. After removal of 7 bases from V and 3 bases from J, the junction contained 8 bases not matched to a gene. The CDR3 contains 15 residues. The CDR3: CASTRDRGTYYEQYF. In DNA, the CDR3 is TGTGCCAGCACCCGGGACAGGGGGACTTACTACGAGCAGTACTTC.

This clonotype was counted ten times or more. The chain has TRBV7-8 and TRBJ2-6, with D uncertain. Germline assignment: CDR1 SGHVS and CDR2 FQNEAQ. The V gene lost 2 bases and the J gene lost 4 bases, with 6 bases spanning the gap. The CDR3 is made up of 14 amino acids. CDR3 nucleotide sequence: TGTGCCAGCAGCTTAATGGCGGGGGCCAACGTCCTGACTTTC. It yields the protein CASSLMAGANVLTF. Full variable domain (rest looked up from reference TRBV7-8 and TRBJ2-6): GAGVSQSPRYKVAKRGQDVALRCDPISGHVSLFWYQQALGQGPEFLTYFQNEAQLDKSGLPSDRFFAERPEGSVSTLKIQRTQQEDSAVYLCASSLMAGANVLTFGAGSRLTVL.

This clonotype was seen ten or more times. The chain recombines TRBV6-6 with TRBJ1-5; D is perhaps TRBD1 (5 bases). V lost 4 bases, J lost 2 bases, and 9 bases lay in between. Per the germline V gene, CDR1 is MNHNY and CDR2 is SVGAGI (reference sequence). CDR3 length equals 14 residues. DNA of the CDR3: TGTGCCAGCAGTTCCATAGGGGGCAATCAGCCCCAGCATTTT. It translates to CASSSIGGNQPQHF.

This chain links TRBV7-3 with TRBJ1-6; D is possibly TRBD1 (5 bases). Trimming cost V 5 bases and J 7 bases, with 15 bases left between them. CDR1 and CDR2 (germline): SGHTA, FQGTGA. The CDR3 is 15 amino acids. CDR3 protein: CASSKEGQGNSPLHF. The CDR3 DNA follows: TGTGCCAGCAGCAAAGAGGGGCAGGGAAATTCACCCCTCCACTTT.

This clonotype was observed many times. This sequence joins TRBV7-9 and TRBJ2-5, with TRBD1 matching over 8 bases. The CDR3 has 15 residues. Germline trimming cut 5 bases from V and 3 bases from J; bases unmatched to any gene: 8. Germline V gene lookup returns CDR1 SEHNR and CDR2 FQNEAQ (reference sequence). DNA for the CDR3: TGTGCCAGCAGCGCTCCACAGGGGGTCGAAGAGACCCAGTACTTC. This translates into CASSAPQGVEETQYF.

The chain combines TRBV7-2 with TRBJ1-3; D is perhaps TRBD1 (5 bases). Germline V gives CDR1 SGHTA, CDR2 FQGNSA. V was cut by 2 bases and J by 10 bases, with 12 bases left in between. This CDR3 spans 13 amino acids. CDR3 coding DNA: TGTGCCAGCAGCTTAACGGACATTCGAACCATATATTTT. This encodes CASSLTDIRTIYF.

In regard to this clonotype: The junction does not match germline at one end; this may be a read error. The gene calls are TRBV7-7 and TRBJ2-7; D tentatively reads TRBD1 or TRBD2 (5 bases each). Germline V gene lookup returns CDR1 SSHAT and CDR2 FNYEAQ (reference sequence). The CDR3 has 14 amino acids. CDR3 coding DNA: TGTGCTAGCAGCTTAGGGCCTCGGGGCGGCGAGCAGTACTTC. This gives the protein CASSLGPRGGEQYF.

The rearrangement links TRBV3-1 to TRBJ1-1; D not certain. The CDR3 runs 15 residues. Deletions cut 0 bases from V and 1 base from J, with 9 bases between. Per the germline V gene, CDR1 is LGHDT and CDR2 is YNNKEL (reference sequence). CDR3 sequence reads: CASSQEGPGNTEAFF. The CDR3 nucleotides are TGTGCCAGCAGCCAAGAAGGCCCTGGGAACACTGAAGCTTTCTTT.